The T cell receptor beta chain described here comes from a study of naive CD8 T cells in extremely preterm neonates. The study, taken as a whole, reports: The authors flagged variable productive template counts in preterm samples. Shared CDR3 nucleotide sequences: preterm roughly 2.7%, term 0.35% to 0.4%, children roughly 0.03%, adults roughly 0.01%. Compared with older groups, preterm CDR3s were shorter, with fewer N additions and less trimming.

V shed 6 bases and J 12 bases; nucleotides not matched to a gene: 10. There are 13 residues in the CDR3. CDR1 MNHEY and CDR2 SVGAGI come from the germline V gene. Sequencing used immunoSEQ multiplex PCR; TCRdb keeps in-frame clones, though not all of them. This table has 5,000 to 6,500 clones, approximately 96% appearing once. This clone was seen once. Its antigen is currently unknown. The sequence derives from a human donor in good health. The chain recombines TRBV6-5 with TRBJ1-2, with TRBD1 matching over 10 bases. Material: naive CD8+ T cells from blood. CDR3 bases: TGTGCCAGCAGCGACAGGGGGCGCCGGACTGACACCTTC. Its translation: CASSDRGRRTDTF.